This passage covers 22 T cell receptor beta chains from one sample sequenced in a study of T cell clonality in common variable immunodeficiency. Findings of the study overall: Fewer deletions and N-nucleotide insertions were reportedly seen in common variable immunodeficiency TCR beta sequences.

Their antigens are not known. This table comes from immunoSEQ multiplex PCR, and its TCRdb copy is limited to in-frame clones, with some not included. The sample yields 25,000 to 30,000 clones, without any singletons. Source material: peripheral blood mononuclear cells. The receptors here all came from a human donor with common variable immunodeficiency.

This clone was recorded many times. The read comes to an end 3 residues before the CDR3 does, leaving the germline J gene to fill in the end. The chain joins TRBV20-1 to TRBJ1-2, with TRBD1 matching 7 bases. The CDR3 has 13 residues. Germline values: CDR1 DFQATT, CDR2 SNEGSKA (reference sequence). After removal of 3 bases from V and 5 bases from J, the junction contained 6 bases not matched to a gene. The CDR3 loop reads CSASPGQLYGYTF. The covered CDR3 bases are TGCAGTGCTAGCCCGGGACAGCTATATGGC.

This clone was seen at least ten times. The CDR3 end falls 3 residues outside the read, so it is completed with the germline J gene. V is TRBV7-9 and J is TRBJ1-4; D might be TRBD1 (5 bases). Germline assignment: CDR1 SEHNR and CDR2 FQNEAQ (reference sequence). Trimming removed 4 bases from V and 1 base from J, with 10 bases in between. The CDR3 is made up of 15 amino acids. The CDR3 bases that were read are TGTGCCAGCAGCTCCTTAGGGGAAACTAATGAAAAA. Translation: CASSSLGETNEK. The entire CDR3 protein is CASSSLGETNEKLFF.

Many counts were recorded for this clone. The read gets to within 3 residues of the CDR3 end, and the germline J gene fills in the rest. The chain carries TRBV19 and TRBJ2-3, with 9 bases that match TRBD1. CDR3 length equals 14 residues. The V segment lost 6 bases and the J segment 5 bases; nucleotides outside the gene matches: 6. CDR1 is LNHDA, CDR2 SQIVND, per germline (reference sequence). The CDR3 here is CASRTGQGGDTQYF. The CDR3 DNA, read in part, is TGTGCCAGTAGGACGGGACAGGGTGGAGATACG. Supplemented by reference TRBV19 and TRBJ2-3, the full variable domain reads DGGITQSPKYLFRKEGQNVTLSCEQNLNHDAMYWYRQDPGQGLRLIYYSQIVNDFQKGDIAEGYSVSREKKESFPLTVTSAQKNPTAFYLCASRTGQGGDTQYFGPGTRLTVL.

This clone was picked up many times. The CDR3 extends 3 residues past the end of the read, so its final part is completed from the germline J gene. The V and J genes are TRBV18 and TRBJ2-5; D possibly corresponds to TRBD1 (5 bases). Germline-derived CDR1 and CDR2 are KGHSH and LQKENI. The CDR3 is 15 residues long. Trimming shortened V by 1 base and J by 4 bases, and 13 bases separated the two germline ends. Incomplete CDR3 DNA: TGTGCCAGCTCACCACAGACAGTAAGGTTAGAGACC. This sequence encodes CASSPQTVRLET. The whole CDR3 protein reads CASSPQTVRLETQYF.

To note about this clone: The read terminates 3 residues before the CDR3 end, so the remaining end is supplied by the germline J gene. This chain links TRBV7-9 with TRBJ1-4; no clear D. Germline-derived CDR1 and CDR2 are SEHNR and FQNEAQ (reference sequence). Between the trimmed V and J ends, which lost 1 base and 6 bases, there was a span of 6 bases. This CDR3 has 13 residues. The CDR3 spells CASSLDTHEKLFF. CDR3 DNA, as far as it was read: TGTGCCAGCAGCTTAGACACCCATGAAAAA.

With regard to this clone: The missing CDR3 end, 3 residues past where the read stops, is filled in from the germline J gene. This sequence joins TRBV6-1 and TRBJ2-5; D call uncertain. V was shortened by 1 base and J by 4 bases, with 13 bases between the two germline ends. This CDR3 region has 15 residues. Germline V gene lookup returns CDR1 MNHNS and CDR2 SASEGT. CDR3 DNA, as far as it was read: TGTGCCAGCAGTGAAGGTCGAGGCATGTCAGAGACC. Translating it yields CASSEGRGMSET. The CDR3 as a whole reads CASSEGRGMSETQYF.

The sample holds a few counts of this clone. The read falls 3 residues short of the CDR3 end, and the missing part is taken from the germline J gene. The chain employs TRBV20-1 and TRBJ1-5, with a possible D match to TRBD1 (6 bases). V was pared by 6 bases and J by 8 bases, with 14 bases between. The CDR3 is made up of 12 amino acids. In germline, CDR1 is DFQATT, CDR2 SNEGSKA (reference sequence). The CDR3 DNA, read in part, is TGCAGTGCCAAGACAGGCAGCGAGCCC. The encoded protein is CSAKTGSEP. The complete CDR3 reads CSAKTGSEPQHF.

About this clone: Read data end 3 residues before the CDR3 end; the end is taken from the germline J gene. The chain employs TRBV6-1 and TRBJ1-1, with D unresolved. The CDR3 spans 14 residues. V lost 3 bases, J lost 4 bases, and 12 bases lay in between. The germline V gene encodes CDR1 MNHNS and CDR2 SASEGT. CDR3 bases read: TGTGCCAGCAGTGACGGCGGGTCTGCCACTGAA. Translation: CASSDGGSATE. The entire CDR3 protein reads CASSDGGSATEAFF.

This clone was counted many times. The covered CDR3 bases are TGCGCCAGCAGTCAACTGGCCGATAATGAAAAA. Translating it yields CASSQLADNEK. The CDR3 as a whole reads CASSQLADNEKLFF. This chain connects TRBV23-1 to TRBJ1-4, with D uncertain. The CDR3 is cut off 3 residues early in the read; its end comes from the germline J gene. TRBV23-1 is identified as an open reading frame with a role that is uncertain. This CDR3 is built from 14 residues. V lost 2 bases to trimming and J lost 4 bases, with 8 bases between them.

In its sample, this clone was seen many times. Read data end 3 residues before the CDR3 end; the end is taken from the germline J gene. The chain recombines TRBV20-1 with TRBJ1-2; D gene ambiguous. V shed 1 base and J shed 2 bases, with 14 bases lying between them. Germline CDR1 DFQATT, CDR2 SNEGSKA (reference sequence). The CDR3 length is 15 residues. CDR3 DNA (partial): TGCAGTGCTAGAGGGTCGGGGAGTAGGAACTATGGC. It is translated as CSARGSGSRNYG. The full CDR3 is CSARGSGSRNYGYTF.

Comment on this clone: The CDR3 goes on 3 residues after the read ends, and that part is filled in from the germline J gene. The V gene is TRBV10-1, the J gene TRBJ2-1, with TRBD1 matching 8 bases. The CDR3 spans 13 residues. Germline lookup yields CDR1 WNHNN and CDR2 SYGVQD (reference sequence). The V gene end was trimmed by 5 bases and the J gene end by 7 bases; junction bases not matched to a gene: 4. The CDR3: CASSRQGKNEQFF. Incomplete CDR3 DNA: TGCGCCAGCAGTCGACAGGGGAAGAATGAG.

Concerning this clone: The read terminates 3 residues before the CDR3 end, so the remaining end is supplied by the germline J gene. The chain is built from TRBV19 and TRBJ1-1; 8 bases fit TRBD1. The trim removed 8 bases at V and 6 bases at J, leaving 11 bases unmatched. The CDR3 consists of 14 residues. The germline gives CDR1 LNHDA, CDR2 SQIVND (reference sequence). This chain's CDR3 is CASSGQGQYAEAFF. The sequenced part of the CDR3 DNA is TGTGCCAGTTCCGGACAGGGACAGTACGCTGAA.

In its sample, this clone was seen a few times. The read ends 3 residues early relative to the CDR3; the germline J gene fills the gap. J is TRBJ1-2 and V is TRBV19; D uncertain. This CDR3 is 16 amino acids long. Germline CDR1 reads LNHDA; CDR2 reads SQIVND (reference sequence). Trimming took 9 bases from V and 7 from J, leaving 27 bases between them. CDR3 amino acids: CASYSGRAPLVSGYTF. The DNA read from the CDR3 is TGTGCCAGCTACTCGGGGAGGGCCCCCTTGGTTAGTGGC.

This clone was seen ten or more times. From the germline J gene comes the end of the CDR3, since the read stops 3 residues before it. The gene calls are TRBV5-1 and TRBJ1-2; 11 bases line up with TRBD1. Germline-derived CDR1 and CDR2 are SGHRS and YFSETQ. The trim removed 4 bases at V and 5 bases at J, leaving 4 bases unmatched. The CDR3 contains 14 residues. The CDR3 reads CASSAGTGGYGYTF. The sequenced part of the CDR3 DNA is TGCGCCAGCAGCGCCGGGACAGGGGGGTATGGC.

In its sample, this clone was seen a few times. From the germline J gene comes the end of the CDR3, since the read stops 3 residues before it. This chain uses TRBV2 with TRBJ1-1; D gene uncertain. This CDR3 is built from 11 residues. CDR1 and CDR2 from the germline V gene are SNHLY and FYNNEI. The CDR3 sequence is CASSGVMRAFF. The part of the CDR3 DNA that was read is TGTGCCAGCAGCGGGGTAATGAGA.

Many counts were recorded for this clone. The CDR3 is cut off 3 residues early in the read; its end comes from the germline J gene. The V and J genes are TRBV7-3 and TRBJ2-7; 8 nucleotides match TRBD1. Trimming cost V 5 bases and J 3 bases; bases outside gene matches: 3. Germline V CDR1 and CDR2: SGHTA, FQGTGA. The CDR3 extends over 13 amino acids. The CDR3 here is CASSRGQGYEQYF. The covered CDR3 bases are TGTGCCAGCAGCAGAGGACAGGGCTACGAG.

This clone was counted many times. From the germline J gene comes the end of the CDR3, since the read stops 3 residues before it. This chain links TRBV5-6 with TRBJ2-7; weak D call: TRBD2 (6 bases). Germline CDR1 SGHDT, CDR2 YYEEEE. Trimming removed 2 bases at V and 2 bases at J, with 11 bases between. The CDR3 consists of 14 residues. CDR3 DNA (partial): TGTGCCAGCAGCTTAGGAGGGTCAACCTACGAG. Encoded protein: CASSLGGSTYE. The CDR3 in its entirety is CASSLGGSTYEQYF.

A note on this clone: The CDR3 extends 3 residues past the end of the read, so its final part is completed from the germline J gene. The chain is built from TRBV19 and TRBJ2-1; D perhaps matches TRBD1 (5 bases). This CDR3 has 16 amino acids. V shed 7 bases and J shed 7 bases, with 23 bases lying between them. CDR1 and CDR2 from the germline V gene are LNHDA and SQIVND (reference sequence). This CDR3 reads CASNAIGVMGRNEQFF. The sequenced part of the CDR3 DNA is TGTGCCAGTAATGCCATAGGGGTGATGGGTAGGAATGAG.

This clone was detected many times. From the germline J gene comes the end of the CDR3, since the read stops 3 residues before it. The genes are TRBV30 and TRBJ2-3; TRBD2 matches 10 bases. This CDR3 comprises 15 residues. The trim removed 4 bases at V and 2 bases at J, leaving 6 bases unmatched. Looked up from germline, CDR1 is GTSNPN and CDR2 is SVGIG (reference sequence). The CDR3: CAWNRLAGFTDTQYF. The CDR3 bases that were read are TGTGCCTGGAATCGACTAGCGGGTTTCACAGATACG.

There are a few counts of this clone. The read halts 3 residues ahead of the CDR3 end, with the missing end drawn from the germline J gene. The chain uses TRBV20-1 and TRBJ2-7; the match to TRBD1 covers 8 bases. Losses at the gene ends were 0 bases for V and 1 base for J; bases not matched to a gene: 5. The CDR3 runs 15 residues. In germline, CDR1 is DFQATT, CDR2 SNEGSKA (reference sequence). The DNA read from the CDR3 is TGCAGTGCTAGAGAGGGGGACAGGATTTCCTACGAG. Translation: CSAREGDRISYE. The whole CDR3 is CSAREGDRISYEQYF.

Note on this clone: The read finishes 3 residues shy of the CDR3 end, and the germline J gene is used to complete it. The chain recombines TRBV6-1 with TRBJ2-7; the match to TRBD2 covers 11 bases. Germline CDR1 MNHNS, CDR2 SASEGT. Unmatched junction bases numbered 20, after V lost 5 bases and J lost 5 bases. CDR3 size: 19 residues. CDR3 bases read: TGTGCCAGCAGTCAAGGCACCCGATGGCTAGCGGGAGGAGCCCACGAG. Its protein product is CASSQGTRWLAGGAHE. The complete CDR3 reads CASSQGTRWLAGGAHEQYF.

The CDR3 spells CASSPSGGMNQPQHF. The DNA read from the CDR3 is TGTGCCAGCAGTCCCTCGGGGGGTATGAATCAGCCC. The chain combines TRBV16 with TRBJ1-5; maybe TRBD1 (5 bases). Coverage ceases 3 residues before the CDR3 finishes, and the germline J gene fills in the end. The CDR3 length is 15 residues. Germline assignment: CDR1 KGHSY and CDR2 FQNENV. Deletions cut 6 bases from V and 4 bases from J, with 16 bases between.